Following are 21 T cell receptor beta chains from one sample sequenced in a study of radiation and T cells in renal cell carcinoma. Method: immunoSEQ multiplex PCR; TCRdb's copy keeps in-frame clones and lacks some. The sample consists of around 120,000 clones, approximately 75% of them appearing once. The time point denotes: blood 2 weeks post-SBRT. Sample treatment: 15 Gy SBRT to primary tumor, nephrectomy 4 weeks later. This material consisted of blood, taken from a patient whose treatment included radiotherapy and nephrectomy. The receptor source for this set is a woman in her sixties with renal cell carcinoma.

The V and J genes are TRBV7-2 and TRBJ2-3; TRBD2 matches at 9 bases. V shed 1 base and J 3 bases; nucleotides not matched to a gene: 2. Germline values: CDR1 SGHTA, CDR2 FQGNSA. The length of the CDR3 is 15 residues. The CDR3 protein is CASSLVSGRTDTQYF. The CDR3 DNA is TGTGCCAGCAGCTTAGTTAGCGGGAGAACAGATACGCAGTATTTT.

This sequence joins TRBV18 and TRBJ1-5, with a tentative D call TRBD1 (6 bases). Trimming removed 3 bases from V and 5 bases from J, with 11 bases in between. Per the germline V gene, CDR1 is KGHSH and CDR2 is LQKENI. The CDR3 contains 14 residues. The CDR3 DNA follows: TGTGCCAGCTCACCTGGCAGGGGTGATCAGCCCCAGCATTTT. Translation gives CASSPGRGDQPQHF.

The chain links TRBV19 to TRBJ2-7; 11 bases fit TRBD1. V lost 4 bases and J lost 1; bases outside the gene matches: 6. The CDR3 runs to 16 residues. The germline gives CDR1 LNHDA, CDR2 SQIVND (reference sequence). The chain's CDR3 is CASSSLGQGASYEQYF. CDR3 bases: TGTGCCAGTAGTAGCCTCGGACAGGGGGCTTCCTACGAGCAGTACTTC.

This clone was recorded only once. The chain uses TRBV5-8 and TRBJ2-5, with 7 bases identical to TRBD1. V lost 0 bases and J lost 4; bases outside the gene matches: 6. CDR1 is SGHTS and CDR2 is YDEGEE in the germline V gene. The CDR3 runs to 15 residues. The CDR3 region is CASSLDQGEGETQYF. CDR3 coding DNA: TGTGCCAGCAGCTTGGATCAGGGGGAAGGAGAGACCCAGTACTTC.

The CDR3 nucleotides read TGTGCCAGCAGTCCCGACAGGGTCATTAGCACAGATACGCAGTATTTT. Translation gives CASSPDRVISTDTQYF. The J gene is TRBJ2-3, the V gene TRBV5-4; 7 bases are a match to TRBD1. Germline values: CDR1 SGHNT, CDR2 YYREEE (reference sequence). The junction had 9 bases not matched to a gene; V was cut back by 5 bases and J by 0 bases. The CDR3 runs 16 residues.

This chain uses TRBV14 with TRBJ1-1; 12 bases map to TRBD1. The CDR3 has 17 residues. CDR1 and CDR2 from the germline V gene are SGHDN and FVKESK. After removal of 0 bases from V and 5 bases from J, the junction contained 7 bases not matched to a gene. CDR3 loop: CASSQDPGQGALTEAFF. The CDR3 DNA follows: TGTGCCAGCAGCCAAGATCCGGGACAGGGGGCGCTGACTGAAGCTTTCTTT. Combining the CDR3 with reference TRBV14 and TRBJ1-1 gives the whole variable domain EAGVTQFPSHSVIEKGQTVTLRCDPISGHDNLYWYRRVMGKEIKFLLHFVKESKQDESGMPNNRFLAERTGGTYSTLKVQPAELEDSGVYFCASSQDPGQGALTEAFFGQGTRLTVV.

The chain recombines TRBV4-3 with TRBJ2-7; TRBD2 agrees at 7 bases. After removal of 0 bases from V and 3 bases from J, the junction contained 8 bases not matched to a gene. The CDR3 extends over 16 amino acids. CDR1 LGHNA and CDR2 YSLEER come from the germline V gene. The CDR3 coding sequence is TGCGCCAGCAGCCAAGACATGAGGGCTAGCGGCTACGAGCAGTACTTC. Amino acid sequence: CASSQDMRASGYEQYF.

CDR3 amino acids: CASSTNRDPPSNEQFF. For the CDR3, the DNA is TGTGCCAGCAGCACTAACCGGGACCCCCCTAGCAATGAGCAGTTCTTC. The genes are TRBV7-3 and TRBJ2-1; tentatively, D is TRBD1 or TRBD2 (5 bases each). The germline gives CDR1 SGHTA, CDR2 FQGTGA. Trimming stripped 5 bases from V and 6 bases from J, with 20 bases between. The CDR3 totals 16 residues.

The chain carries TRBV19 and TRBJ2-5, with 9 bases matching TRBD1. V gave up 5 bases and J gave up 9 bases; unmatched junction bases: 7. The CDR3 consists of 13 residues. CDR1 LNHDA and CDR2 SQIVND come from the germline V gene (reference sequence). CDR3 coding DNA: TGTGCCAGTAGTGTGGGCCGGGACAGGGCCCAGTACTTC. Its protein is CASSVGRDRAQYF. Looking up the rest from reference TRBV19 and TRBJ2-5 gives the full variable domain: DGGITQSPKYLFRKEGQNVTLSCEQNLNHDAMYWYRQDPGQGLRLIYYSQIVNDFQKGDIAEGYSVSREKKESFPLTVTSAQKNPTAFYLCASSVGRDRAQYFGPGTRLLVL.

This clone was observed once. The chain carries TRBV5-1 and TRBJ2-1, with D perhaps matching TRBD2 (5 bases). Trimming shortened V by 4 bases and J by 6 bases, and 17 bases separated the two germline ends. Germline CDR1 and CDR2: SGHRS and YFSETQ. This CDR3 region has 15 residues. The CDR3 region is CASSQLDPSLNEQFF. CDR3 nucleotide sequence: TGCGCCAGCAGCCAACTAGATCCCAGTCTCAATGAGCAGTTCTTC.

The chain has TRBV19 and TRBJ1-2, with D possibly being TRBD1 (6 bases). Germline values: CDR1 LNHDA, CDR2 SQIVND (reference sequence). CDR3 length: 16 residues. V gave up 5 bases and J gave up 5 bases, with 21 bases separating them. This chain's CDR3 is CASSHPRGRGRYGYTF. The DNA of the CDR3 is TGTGCCAGTAGTCATCCTAGAGGCAGGGGCCGGTATGGCTACACCTTC.

This clone was seen just once. The junction shows a germline mismatch at one end, possibly a read error. The genes are TRBV7-7 and TRBJ2-7; D possibly corresponds to TRBD2 (6 bases). This CDR3 comprises 13 residues. Germline V gene data show CDR1 as SSHAT and CDR2 as FNYEAQ (reference sequence). CDR3 nucleotide sequence: TGTGCTAGCAGCTTAGAAAGGGAGGCCGAGCAGTACTTC. Protein: CASSLEREAEQYF.

The chain carries TRBV5-1 and TRBJ1-5; TRBD1 matches 11 bases. There are 16 residues in the CDR3. Germline values: CDR1 SGHRS, CDR2 YFSETQ. V lost 0 bases and J lost 7; bases outside the gene matches: 6. CDR3 loop: CASSLDGTGGNQPQHF. In DNA form, the CDR3 reads TGCGCCAGCAGCTTGGACGGGACAGGGGGGAACCAGCCCCAGCATTTT.

CDR3 nucleotide sequence: TGTGCCAGCTTACTAACAAGTAACTATGGCTACACCTTC. Its translation is CASLLTSNYGYTF. The chain carries TRBV2 and TRBJ1-2; D is unclear. The germline CDR1 and CDR2 sequences are SNHLY and FYNNEI. The V and J ends lost 8 bases and 1 base respectively, with 11 bases between them. The CDR3 sequence is 13 residues long.

This clone was counted a few times. The chain uses TRBV30 and TRBJ1-2, with TRBD1 matching 9 bases. Losses at the gene ends were 0 bases for V and 5 bases for J; bases not matched to a gene: 7. The germline V gene encodes CDR1 GTSNPN and CDR2 SVGIG (reference sequence). The CDR3 loop spans 15 amino acids. CDR3 sequence reads: CAWSVRGQGIYGYTF. The CDR3, as DNA: TGTGCCTGGAGTGTACGTGGACAGGGGATTTATGGCTACACCTTC.

Written as DNA, the CDR3 is TGTGCCAGTCCTGGGGCCAGGGTGGGGTCTGGGCAGTATTTT. Translated, it gives CASPGARVGSGQYF. The chain carries TRBV19 and TRBJ2-3; D perhaps matches TRBD1 (5 bases). V dropped 8 bases and J dropped 11 bases, with 23 bases sitting between them. The CDR3 has 14 amino acids. Germline V lookup: CDR1 LNHDA, CDR2 SQIVND (reference sequence). The full variable domain, in which reference TRBV19 and TRBJ2-3 provide the parts outside the CDR3, is DGGITQSPKYLFRKEGQNVTLSCEQNLNHDAMYWYRQDPGQGLRLIYYSQIVNDFQKGDIAEGYSVSREKKESFPLTVTSAQKNPTAFYLCASPGARVGSGQYFGPGTRLTVL.

The chain joins TRBV7-9 to TRBJ1-1; D is possibly TRBD1 (5 bases). The CDR3 runs to 16 residues. Trimming took 4 bases from V and 5 from J, leaving 20 bases between them. Germline V gene data show CDR1 as SEHNR and CDR2 as FQNEAQ (reference sequence). CDR3 coding DNA: TGTGCCAGCAGCTCCTCGGTTTTGGGGGGGAGGACTGAAGCTTTCTTT. It yields the protein CASSSSVLGGRTEAFF.

The chain uses TRBV7-9 and TRBJ2-7; D not certain. Germline lookup yields CDR1 SEHNR and CDR2 FQNEAQ (reference sequence). The V end lost 6 bases, the J end lost 9 bases, and 15 bases lay between the germline ends. The CDR3 extends over 12 amino acids. Here the CDR3 reads CASSLTAQRQYF. DNA for the CDR3: TGTGCCAGCAGTCTGACGGCCCAGAGGCAGTACTTC. Based on the CDR3 plus reference TRBV7-9 and TRBJ2-7, the full variable domain is DTGVSQNPRHKITKRGQNVTFRCDPISEHNRLYWYRQTLGQGPEFLTYFQNEAQLEKSRLLSDRFSAERPKGSFSTLEIQRTEQGDSAMYLCASSLTAQRQYFGPGTRLTVT.

The V gene is TRBV19, the J gene TRBJ1-5; 7 bases are a match to TRBD1. The CDR3 length is 15 residues. Germline CDR1 LNHDA, CDR2 SQIVND (reference sequence). With 6 bases clipped from V and 0 bases from J, the junction kept 5 bases outside the gene matches. CDR3 loop: CASRPRGYSNQPQHF. The DNA for the CDR3 is TGTGCCAGTAGACCCAGGGGGTATAGCAATCAGCCCCAGCATTTT.

The chain employs TRBV9 and TRBJ1-2; 10 bases are shared with TRBD1. This CDR3 spans 14 amino acids. CDR1 is SGDLS and CDR2 is YYNGEE in the germline V gene. The V gene end was trimmed by 3 bases and the J gene end by 8 bases; junction bases not matched to a gene: 7. The CDR3 region has the DNA TGTGCCAGCAGCGCCCAACCGACAGGGGGCGGCTACACCTTC. As protein: CASSAQPTGGGYTF.

This clone has more than one count but fewer than ten. The V gene is TRBV10-3, the J gene TRBJ1-3; unclear D gene. Germline CDR1 and CDR2: ENHRY and SYGVKD. The CDR3 extends over 15 amino acids. V was pared by 7 bases and J by 0 bases, with 13 bases between. The CDR3 loop is CAITAGLRSGNTIYF. CDR3 coding DNA: TGTGCCATCACCGCCGGGTTACGCTCTGGAAACACCATATATTTT.